This T cell receptor (beta chain) was captured by sequencing in a study of long-term antiretroviral therapy in people with HIV (dated by TCRdb to 2021 to 2024). Turning to the overall study: The earliest samples were collected roughly a decade before the 2015 WHO recommendation for immediate ART, at a time when ART was usually postponed until CD4 counts fell. A retrospective serial study tested whether changes in peripheral blood TRB repertoire composition and diversity were associated with ART initiation and durable HIV suppression. Test extractions of a monoclonal T-cell line alongside fewer than 40 polyclonal samples showed no cross-contamination during QIAcube processing. A total of under 250 cryopreserved PBMC samples came from around 30 adults with confirmed HIV infection and were collected serially over a mean of about six years (range 1-12). Of the approximately 32 participants with HIV, approximately twelve were female.

This clone occurred once. What antigen it recognizes has not been identified. Nothing much larger sits one base from this clone, and base qualities are not available. Results the study describes overall, beyond this receptor: The samples span the years 2004 to 2017, and the ART regimens used may be less effective than current regimens. Starting ART was linked to a significant rise in TRB diversity, yet even with long-term ART the diversity remained significantly lower than in transplant donor controls. No data were available on ART adherence, viral resistance or therapy changes, limiting inferences about post-ART repertoire changes. Because cell numbers in pre-ART samples were limited, unsorted PBMC were profiled instead of sorted CD4+ and CD8+ T cells. Compared with controls, HIV repertoires had narrower CDR3 length ranges, and the network structure pointed to an antigen-experienced repertoire that shifted only slightly toward naive after ART. Expanded TRB clones identified before ART initiation dominated the repertoire across all time points, though the dominance fluctuated and decreased in many PLHIV after ART. Limited PBMC availability meant only the TCR beta chain was sequenced, without alpha chain pairing.

To be included, a participant needed at least one PBMC sample from before ART initiation plus at least two post-ART samples. Every participant with HIV received treatment in the United States of America. Before DNA extraction, cryopreserved samples of about 0.95-11 million PBMC were thawed and then washed. At the time of the earliest PBMC sample, participants with HIV were aged between roughly 20 and 54 years. PBMC samples from each participant spanned 1-4 timepoints before ART initiation and 2-8 timepoints after ART initiation, with a median of 7 samples. For every participant, serial HIV viral load, CD4+ T-cell count, ART history and demographic data were obtained. Genomic DNA was extracted from unsorted PBMC with a Qiagen kit on a QIAcube, processed in batches of 12 samples. Sequencing of the TRB variable region was done with the immunoSEQ hsTCRB v3.0 assay at survey level resolution. The targeted TRB sequencing depth was about 40,000-55,000 T-cell genomes per sample. TRB libraries were pooled and sequenced on an Illumina MiSeq using a v3 150-cycle kit. Per the authors' processing: Repertoire analysis was run in R within a reproducible Nextflow workflow that covered QC, data transformation and analysis. Custom analyses were implemented in LymphoSeq2, an R package for AIRR-Seq data exploration. A few samples yielding fewer than 5000 total TRB sequences were excluded, leaving more than 150 analyzed HIV repertoires. Among the roughly 190 retained HIV repertoires, some 59 were collected before ART initiation and some 130 after ART initiation. Repertoires were downsampled to 5000 TRB nucleotide sequences, with summary statistics averaged over 100 downsampling iterations. Only TRB sequences with CDR3 regions of at least seven amino acids were retained for analysis. Diversity was measured with a Shannon entropy-derived clonality score and the Gini coefficient. Repertoire networks linked the top 5000 CDR3 amino acid sequences whenever two sequences differed by an edit distance of one. For TRB CDR3 amino acid sequences, GLIPH2 was used to predict antigen specificity groups and MHC restriction. To flag known associations with CMV, EBV, HIV or tissue antigens, CDR3 amino acid sequences were compared against VDJdb and McPAS-TCR. Pre-ART, post-ART and control groups were compared with Wilcoxon signed-rank tests and Holm-Bonferroni correction. TCRdb retrieved this table from immuneACCESS and kept in-frame rearrangements only. Not all clones are present; in checked studies, unresolved V genes account for under half, and no reason is known for the remainder. V, J and clone size reflect that table, while D and trimming were determined from the DNA. In this sample the table shows some 17,000 clones, approximately 84% of which occur a single time. Together, the top ten hold roughly 15% of the sample.

The CDR3 runs 13 residues from the cysteine to the phenylalanine. Just the 39-base CDR3 DNA is kept, in frame starting at base 1. The CDR1 and CDR2 encoded by the germline V gene are SGHNT and YENEEA. V and J are truncated by 3 bases and 5 bases respectively, leaving an intervening sequence of 9 bases. The receptor was isolated from a man aged 30 to 39 with HIV. The material was unsorted PBMCs, obtained around 1.2 years before starting antiretroviral therapy. This chain is built from TRBV11-3 and TRBJ2-3; no D gene can be assigned with confidence. The nucleotide sequence reads as follows: TGTGCCAGCAGCTTCGTTGGGGAAGATACGCAGTATTTT. Translated, it gives CASSFVGEDTQYF.